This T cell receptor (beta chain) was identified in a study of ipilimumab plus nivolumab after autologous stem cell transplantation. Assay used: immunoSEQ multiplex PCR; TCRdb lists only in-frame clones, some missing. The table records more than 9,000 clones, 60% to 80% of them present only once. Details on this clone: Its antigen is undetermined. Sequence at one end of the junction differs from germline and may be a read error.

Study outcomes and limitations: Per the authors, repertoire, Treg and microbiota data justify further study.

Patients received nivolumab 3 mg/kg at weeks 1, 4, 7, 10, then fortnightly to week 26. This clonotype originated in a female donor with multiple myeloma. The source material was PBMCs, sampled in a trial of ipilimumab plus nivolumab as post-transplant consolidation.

The CDR3 is CASSLAGGQGISYEQYF. The CDR3 coding sequence is TGTGCCAGCAGCCTAGCGGGCGGGCAGGGAATCTCCTACGAGCAGTACTTC. V is TRBV7-2 and J is TRBJ2-7, with TRBD2 identical over 8 bases. CDR1 is SGHTA, CDR2 FQGNSA, per germline. CDR3 length: 17 amino acids.